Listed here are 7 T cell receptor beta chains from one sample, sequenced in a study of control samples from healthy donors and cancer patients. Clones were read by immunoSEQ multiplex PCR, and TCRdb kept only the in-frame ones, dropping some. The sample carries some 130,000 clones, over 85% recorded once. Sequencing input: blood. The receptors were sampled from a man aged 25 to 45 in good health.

The CDR3: CASGGQGNNSPLHF. CDR3 bases: TGTGCCAGCGGAGGACAGGGTAATAATTCACCCCTCCACTTT. This rearrangement joins TRBV7-9 to TRBJ1-6, with 8 bases that match TRBD1. The junction had 5 bases not matched to a gene; V was cut back by 8 bases and J by 5 bases. The V gene's germline CDR1 is SEHNR and CDR2 FQNEAQ (reference sequence). The CDR3 has 14 residues.

The DNA for the CDR3 is TGTGCCAGCAGTGAAGCGGGGTACTTGCGGGACAGGGCAAATCAGCCCCAGCATTTT. Encoded protein: CASSEAGYLRDRANQPQHF. The gene calls are TRBV6-1 and TRBJ1-5; 9 bases fit TRBD1. Germline assignment: CDR1 MNHNS and CDR2 SASEGT. Trimming at V came to 0 bases and at J to 4 bases, leaving 13 bases not matched to a gene. This CDR3 has 19 residues.

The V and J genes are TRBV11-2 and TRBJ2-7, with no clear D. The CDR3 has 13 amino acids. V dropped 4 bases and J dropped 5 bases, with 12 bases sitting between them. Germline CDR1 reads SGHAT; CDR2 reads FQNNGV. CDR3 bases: TGTGCCAGCAGCTCGAGACGGTCCCACGAGCAGTACTTC. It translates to CASSSRRSHEQYF.

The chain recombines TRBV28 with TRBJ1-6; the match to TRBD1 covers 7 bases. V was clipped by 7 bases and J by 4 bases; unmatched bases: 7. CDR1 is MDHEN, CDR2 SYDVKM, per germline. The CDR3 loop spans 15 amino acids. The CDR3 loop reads CASTSSGQYNSPLHF. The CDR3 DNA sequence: TGTGCCAGCACCTCCTCGGGACAGTATAATTCACCCCTCCACTTT.

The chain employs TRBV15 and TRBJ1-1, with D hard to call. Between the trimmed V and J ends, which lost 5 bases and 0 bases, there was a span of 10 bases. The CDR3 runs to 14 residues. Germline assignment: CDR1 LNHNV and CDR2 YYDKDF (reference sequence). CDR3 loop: CATSVRLVNTEAFF. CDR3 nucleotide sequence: TGTGCCACCAGCGTTAGACTGGTGAACACTGAAGCTTTCTTT.

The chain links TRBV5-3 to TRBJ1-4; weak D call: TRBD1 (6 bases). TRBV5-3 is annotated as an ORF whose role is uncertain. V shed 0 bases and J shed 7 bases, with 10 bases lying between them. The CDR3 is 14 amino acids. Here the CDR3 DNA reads TGTGCCAGAAGCTTGGCTGGGGGCTTTGAAAAACTGTTTTTT. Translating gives CARSLAGGFEKLFF.

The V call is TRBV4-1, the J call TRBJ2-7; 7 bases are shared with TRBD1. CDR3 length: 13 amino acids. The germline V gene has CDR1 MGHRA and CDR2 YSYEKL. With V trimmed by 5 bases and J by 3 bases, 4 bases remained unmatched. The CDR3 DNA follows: TGCGCCAGCAGCAGCCGGGACAGCTACGAGCAGTACTTC. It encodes CASSSRDSYEQYF.